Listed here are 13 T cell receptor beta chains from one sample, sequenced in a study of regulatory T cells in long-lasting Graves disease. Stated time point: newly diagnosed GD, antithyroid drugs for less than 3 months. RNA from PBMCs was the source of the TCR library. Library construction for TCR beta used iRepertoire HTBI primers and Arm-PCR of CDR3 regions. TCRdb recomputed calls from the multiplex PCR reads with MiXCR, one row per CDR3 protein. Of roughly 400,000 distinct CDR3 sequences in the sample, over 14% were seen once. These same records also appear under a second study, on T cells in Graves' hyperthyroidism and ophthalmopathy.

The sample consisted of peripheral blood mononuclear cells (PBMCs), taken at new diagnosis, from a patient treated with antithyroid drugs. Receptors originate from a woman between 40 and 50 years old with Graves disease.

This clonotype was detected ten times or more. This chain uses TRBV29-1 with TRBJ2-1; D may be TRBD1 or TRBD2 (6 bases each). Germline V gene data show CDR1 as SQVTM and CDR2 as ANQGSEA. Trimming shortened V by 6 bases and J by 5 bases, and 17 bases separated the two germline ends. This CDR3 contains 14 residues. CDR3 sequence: CSVRGGQRDNEQFF. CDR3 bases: TGCAGCGTGCGAGGAGGACAGCGGGACAATGAGCAGTTCTTC.

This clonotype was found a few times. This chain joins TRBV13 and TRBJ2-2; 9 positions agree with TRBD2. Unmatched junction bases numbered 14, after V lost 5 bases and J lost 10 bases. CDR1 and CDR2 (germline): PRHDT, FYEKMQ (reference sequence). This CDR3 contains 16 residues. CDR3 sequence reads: CASSPFERREGPELFF. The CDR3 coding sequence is TGTGCCAGCAGCCCATTTGAGAGGCGGGAGGGCCCGGAGCTGTTTTTT.

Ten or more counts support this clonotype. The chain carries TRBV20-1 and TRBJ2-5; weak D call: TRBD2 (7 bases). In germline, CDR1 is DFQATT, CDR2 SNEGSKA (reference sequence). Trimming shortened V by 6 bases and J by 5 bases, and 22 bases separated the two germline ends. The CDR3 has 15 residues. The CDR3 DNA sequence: TGCAGTGCCTTCGGAGGGAGGGGGATGTTGGAGACCCAGTACTTC. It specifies CSAFGGRGMLETQYF.

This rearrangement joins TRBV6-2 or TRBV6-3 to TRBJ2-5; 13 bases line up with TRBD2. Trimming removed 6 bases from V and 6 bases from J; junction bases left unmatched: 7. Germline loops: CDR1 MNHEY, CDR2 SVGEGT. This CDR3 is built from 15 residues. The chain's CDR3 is CASSPGTSGKKTQYF. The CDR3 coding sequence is TGTGCCAGCAGCCCCGGGACTAGCGGGAAAAAGACCCAGTACTTC.

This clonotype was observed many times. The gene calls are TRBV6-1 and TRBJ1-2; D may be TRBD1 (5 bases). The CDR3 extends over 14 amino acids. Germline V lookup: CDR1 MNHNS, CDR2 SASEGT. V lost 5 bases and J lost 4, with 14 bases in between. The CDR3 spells CASSPGLLSYGYTF. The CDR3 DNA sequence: TGTGCCAGCAGTCCGGGACTCCTGTCCTATGGCTACACCTTC.

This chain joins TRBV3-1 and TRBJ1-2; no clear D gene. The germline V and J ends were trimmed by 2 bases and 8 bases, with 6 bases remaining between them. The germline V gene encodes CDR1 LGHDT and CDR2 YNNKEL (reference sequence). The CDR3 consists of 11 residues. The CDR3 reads CASSQLAGYTF. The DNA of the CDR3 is TGTGCCAGCAGCCAACTCGCGGGCTACACCTTC.

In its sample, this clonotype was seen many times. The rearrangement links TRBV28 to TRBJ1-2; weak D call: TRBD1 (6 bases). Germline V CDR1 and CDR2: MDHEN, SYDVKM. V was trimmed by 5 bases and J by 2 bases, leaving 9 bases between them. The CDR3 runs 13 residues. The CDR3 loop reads CASSVTGNYGYTF. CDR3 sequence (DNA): TGTGCCAGCAGTGTTACAGGGAACTATGGCTACACCTTC.

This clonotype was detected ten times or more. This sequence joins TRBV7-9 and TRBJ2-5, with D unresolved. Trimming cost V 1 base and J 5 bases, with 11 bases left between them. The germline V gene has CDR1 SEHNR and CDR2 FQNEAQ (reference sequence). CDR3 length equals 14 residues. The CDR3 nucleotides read TGTGCCAGCAGCTTAGGGCAAATTAAGGAGACCCAGTACTTC. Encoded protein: CASSLGQIKETQYF.

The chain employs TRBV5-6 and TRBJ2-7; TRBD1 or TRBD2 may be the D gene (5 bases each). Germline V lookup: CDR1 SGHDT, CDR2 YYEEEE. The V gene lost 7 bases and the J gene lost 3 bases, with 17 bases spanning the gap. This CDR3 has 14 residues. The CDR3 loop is CASATEGSGYEQYF. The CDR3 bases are TGTGCCAGCGCGACAGAGGGGAGTGGCTACGAGCAGTACTTC.

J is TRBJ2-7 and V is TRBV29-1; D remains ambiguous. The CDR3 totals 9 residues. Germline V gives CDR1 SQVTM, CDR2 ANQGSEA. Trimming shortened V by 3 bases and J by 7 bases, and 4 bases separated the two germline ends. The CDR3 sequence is CSVEGEQYF. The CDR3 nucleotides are TGCAGCGTTGAGGGTGAGCAGTACTTC.

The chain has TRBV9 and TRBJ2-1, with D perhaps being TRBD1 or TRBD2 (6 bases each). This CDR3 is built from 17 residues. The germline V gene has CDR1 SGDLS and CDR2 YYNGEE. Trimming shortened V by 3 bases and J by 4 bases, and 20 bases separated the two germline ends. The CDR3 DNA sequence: TGTGCCAGCAGCGCGAGAGGGGGGACCCAAAGGTACAATGAGCAGTTCTTC. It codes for CASSARGGTQRYNEQFF.

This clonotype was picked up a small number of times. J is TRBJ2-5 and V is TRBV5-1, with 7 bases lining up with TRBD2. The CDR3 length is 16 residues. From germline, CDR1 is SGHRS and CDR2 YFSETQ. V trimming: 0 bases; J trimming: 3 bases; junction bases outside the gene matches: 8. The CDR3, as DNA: TGCGCCAGCAGCTTGGAACCAGCGGGATTGGAAGAGACCCAGTACTTC. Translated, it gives CASSLEPAGLEETQYF. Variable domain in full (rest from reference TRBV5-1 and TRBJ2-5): KAGVTQTPRYLIKTRGQQVTLSCSPISGHRSVSWYQQTPGQGLQFLFEYFSETQRNKGNFPGRFSGRQFSNSRSEMNVSTLELGDSALYLCASSLEPAGLEETQYFGPGTRLLVL.

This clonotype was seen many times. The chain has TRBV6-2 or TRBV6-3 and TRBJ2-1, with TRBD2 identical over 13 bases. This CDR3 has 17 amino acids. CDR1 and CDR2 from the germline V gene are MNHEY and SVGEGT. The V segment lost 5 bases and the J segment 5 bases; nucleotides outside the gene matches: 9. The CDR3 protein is CASSELGTSGNHNEQFF. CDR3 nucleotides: TGTGCCAGCAGTGAATTAGGGACTAGCGGGAACCACAATGAGCAGTTCTTC.